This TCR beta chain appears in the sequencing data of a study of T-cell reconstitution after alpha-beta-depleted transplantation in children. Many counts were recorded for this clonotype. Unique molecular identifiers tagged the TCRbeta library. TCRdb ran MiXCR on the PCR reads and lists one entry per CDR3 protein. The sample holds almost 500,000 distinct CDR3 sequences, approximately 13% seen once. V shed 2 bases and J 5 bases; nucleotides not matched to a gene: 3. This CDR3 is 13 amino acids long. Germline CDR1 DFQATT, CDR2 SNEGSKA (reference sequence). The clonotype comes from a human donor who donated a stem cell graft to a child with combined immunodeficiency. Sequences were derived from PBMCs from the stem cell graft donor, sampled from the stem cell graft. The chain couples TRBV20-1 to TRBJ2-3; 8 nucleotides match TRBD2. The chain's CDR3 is CSARSLAGDTQYF. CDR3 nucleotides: TGCAGTGCTAGAAGCCTAGCGGGAGATACGCAGTATTTT.